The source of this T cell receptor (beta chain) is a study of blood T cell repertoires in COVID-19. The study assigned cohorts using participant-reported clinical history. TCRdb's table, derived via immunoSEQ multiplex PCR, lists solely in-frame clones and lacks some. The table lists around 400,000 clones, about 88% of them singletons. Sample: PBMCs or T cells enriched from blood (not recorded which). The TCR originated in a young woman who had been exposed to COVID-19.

The CDR3 here is CASSFTGGDEQFF. For the CDR3, the DNA is TGCGCCAGCAGCTTTACAGGAGGGGATGAGCAGTTCTTC. The chain combines TRBV5-1 with TRBJ2-1, with D possibly being TRBD2 (6 bases). This CDR3 has 13 amino acids. Trimming removed 2 bases at V and 8 bases at J, with 11 bases between. Germline CDR1 is SGHRS and CDR2 is YFSETQ.